The 10 T cell receptor beta chains given below trace back to one sample, sequenced in a study of OX40 agonist ivuxolimab in advanced cancers. The repertoire was sequenced with immunoSEQ multiplex PCR; TCRdb's copy has only in-frame clones and lacks some. The table lists approximately 54,000 clones, around nine tenths of them singletons, with around 3.5% in the top ten. Sequenced here: CD4+ or CD8+ T cells sorted from blood, sampled in a trial of the OX40 agonist ivuxolimab. The source of these receptors is an adult with an advanced solid tumor such as melanoma, head and neck, liver or kidney cancer.

This clone has just a few counts. The rearrangement joins TRBV6-1 to TRBJ2-1; the match to TRBD2 covers 7 bases. There are 15 residues in the CDR3. The junction had 6 bases not matched to a gene; V was cut back by 7 bases and J by 0 bases. The germline V gene encodes CDR1 MNHNS and CDR2 SASEGT. CDR3 residues: CASTEAGASYNEQFF. The CDR3 DNA is TGTGCCAGCACCGAGGCGGGAGCCTCCTACAATGAGCAGTTCTTC.

The rearrangement links TRBV10-3 to TRBJ2-3; 12 bases agree with TRBD1. Per germline, CDR1 ENHRY and CDR2 SYGVKD. The CDR3 covers 18 residues. V lost 7 bases, J lost 4 bases, and 15 bases stayed unmatched. This CDR3 reads CAITPGTGGPVEADTQYF. CDR3 nucleotide sequence: TGTGCCATCACCCCCGGGACAGGGGGCCCGGTTGAGGCAGATACGCAGTATTTT.

This chain links TRBV29-1 with TRBJ1-2; D not resolved. The CDR3 contains 13 residues. V lost 3 bases and J lost 7, with 15 bases in between. The germline V gene encodes CDR1 SQVTM and CDR2 ANQGSEA. CDR3 sequence: CSVDGGAALGYTF. In nucleotides, the CDR3 is TGCAGCGTTGATGGTGGCGCGGCGCTTGGCTACACCTTC.

The V gene is TRBV11-2, the J gene TRBJ2-7; 7 nucleotides line up with TRBD2. CDR3 length: 18 amino acids. Trimming removed 4 bases from V and 3 bases from J; junction bases left unmatched: 18. The germline gives CDR1 SGHAT, CDR2 FQNNGV. CDR3 in DNA: TGTGCCAGCAGCTCTATTGCCCGGCGGGAGCGGGGTATCTACGAGCAGTACTTC. Amino acids: CASSSIARRERGIYEQYF.

The V gene is TRBV7-9, the J gene TRBJ1-6; 9 bases align to TRBD1. V shed 1 base and J 12 bases; nucleotides not matched to a gene: 7. This CDR3 has 15 amino acids. The germline V gene encodes CDR1 SEHNR and CDR2 FQNEAQ (reference sequence). CDR3 bases: TGTGCCAGCAGCTTAGGGACCGGACAGGGGTTACCCCTCCACTTT. Residues: CASSLGTGQGLPLHF.

The chain combines TRBV27 with TRBJ2-1; tentative D call: TRBD2 (6 bases). From germline, CDR1 is MNHEY and CDR2 SMNVEV (reference sequence). The germline V and J ends were trimmed by 7 bases and 7 bases, with 14 bases remaining between them. The CDR3 sequence is 13 residues long. The CDR3 bases are TGTGCCAGCACCCGGGACTTCTCTAATGAGCAGTTCTTC. This codes for CASTRDFSNEQFF.

The chain links TRBV4-2 to TRBJ2-1; the match to TRBD2 covers 10 bases. The V gene's germline CDR1 is LGHNA and CDR2 YNFKEQ. CDR3 length: 19 amino acids. With 0 bases clipped from V and 5 bases from J, the junction kept 13 bases outside the gene matches. CDR3 residues: CASSQEVAGGTPTNNEQFF. The CDR3 DNA is TGTGCCAGCAGCCAAGAAGTAGCGGGGGGCACTCCGACTAACAATGAGCAGTTCTTC.

V is TRBV19 and J is TRBJ2-2, with TRBD2 matching over 7 bases. The trim removed 4 bases at V and 5 bases at J, leaving 13 bases unmatched. CDR1 and CDR2 (germline): LNHDA, SQIVND (reference sequence). This CDR3 has 17 residues. This CDR3 reads CASSTVRLARTTGELFF. In nucleotides, the CDR3 is TGTGCCAGTAGTACCGTACGACTAGCTAGGACTACCGGGGAGCTGTTTTTT.

V gene TRBV6-5 combines with J gene TRBJ1-1; D is unclear. CDR1 MNHEY and CDR2 SVGAGI come from the germline V gene. The length of the CDR3 is 14 residues. Trimming shortened V by 6 bases and J by 1 base, and 12 bases separated the two germline ends. The CDR3 sequence is CASSFLGGNTEAFF. CDR3 DNA sequence: TGTGCCAGCAGCTTCCTTGGAGGGAACACTGAAGCTTTCTTT.

The rearrangement uses TRBV10-3 and TRBJ2-1; 10 bases agree with TRBD1. This CDR3 has 14 residues. The V segment lost 11 bases and the J segment 7 bases; nucleotides outside the gene matches: 11. Looked up from germline, CDR1 is ENHRY and CDR2 is SYGVKD. The CDR3 DNA reads TGTGCCCTCTCGTGGGACAGGGGTGGGAATGAGCAGTTCTTC. It codes for CALSWDRGGNEQFF.